Sequencing of this T cell receptor beta chain was carried out in a study of blood T cell repertoires in COVID-19. Under the authors' procedure: Estimation of nucleated cell counts was performed using reference gene primer amplification. Sequenced by immunoSEQ multiplex PCR; TCRdb stores in-frame clones only, minus some. That table supplies the V and J calls and clone size; D and trimming were determined from the DNA. This table has around 500,000 clones, 88% appearing once. This CDR3 spans 13 amino acids. The V gene's germline CDR1 is SGHVS and CDR2 FQNEAQ. The ends were cut back, 1 base at V and 9 bases at J, with 10 bases in the middle. Recovered participants had two consecutive negative NP/OP PCR tests, healthcare professional clearance, or symptom resolution.

The genes are TRBV7-8 and TRBJ1-5, with D uncertain. The source material was PBMCs or T cells enriched from blood (not recorded which). The source of this sequence is a woman aged 40 to 49 who had recovered from COVID-19. Here the CDR3 DNA reads TGTGCCAGCAGCTTAGGACGAGAGGGGCCCCAGCATTTT. Translated, it gives CASSLGREGPQHF. Full variable domain (outside the CDR3, taken from reference TRBV7-8 and TRBJ1-5): GAGVSQSPRYKVAKRGQDVALRCDPISGHVSLFWYQQALGQGPEFLTYFQNEAQLDKSGLPSDRFFAERPEGSVSTLKIQRTQQEDSAVYLCASSLGREGPQHFGDGTRLSIL.